The following is a TCR beta chain sequence with its context. Its target is unknown. The record originates from a study of monozygotic twins with inflammatory bowel disease. Study observations and caveats: Lower sharing of clonotypes with other individuals was seen in IBD patients than in healthy twins. This was most marked in patients showing signs of disease activity. The existence of one strong signal or clonotype linked to IBD lacked support. Discrimination among different T cell subtypes was not achievable.

TCRdb reprocessed the 5' RACE reads, keeping one entry per CDR3 protein, no DNA. Its table lists 200,000 to 250,000 distinct CDR3 sequences. Sampling involved one blood draw (about 2.6 ml) for every donor. The CDR3 runs 18 residues. The germline V gene encodes CDR1 SGHAT and CDR2 FQDESV (reference sequence). This sequence originates from a human donor with ulcerative colitis or Crohn's disease, or a healthy co-twin of an affected twin (not recorded which). V usage is TRBV11-1 and J usage is TRBJ2-1; TCRdb gives TRBD1 as the D gene, but with no DNA this cannot be confirmed. The specimen was blood. CDR3 protein: CASSLGPSEGARYNEQFF. Drawing the rest from reference TRBV11-1 and TRBJ2-1, the complete variable domain is EAEVAQSPRYKITEKSQAVAFWCDPISGHATLYWYRQILGQGPELLVQFQDESVVDDSQLPKDRFSAERLKGVDSTLKIQPAELGDSAMYLCASSLGPSEGARYNEQFFGPGTRLTVL.